The present T cell receptor beta chain was sequenced within a study of blood T cell repertoires in COVID-19. Across the whole study: T cells, B-cell-depleted T cells, or PBMCs supplied cDNA or gDNA.

The CDR3 totals 15 residues. Germline V lookup: CDR1 SGHRS, CDR2 YFSETQ. With V trimmed by 4 bases and J by 8 bases, 10 bases remained unmatched. How the authors handled the data: Reference gene primer amplification yielded estimated nucleated cell counts. Method: immunoSEQ multiplex PCR; TCRdb's copy keeps in-frame clones and lacks some. The DNA was the basis for D and trimming; V, J and clone size are from that table. The table shows 88,000 or so clones, with over 65% occurring only once. Source material: peripheral blood. The chain employs TRBV5-1 and TRBJ1-4; TRBD1 matches at 8 bases. The receptor was isolated from a human donor in a cohort sampled during active COVID-19. CDR3 nucleotides: TGCGCCAGCAGCGGACAGGGAACGGTGTCGGAAAAACTGTTTTTT. It encodes CASSGQGTVSEKLFF.